This T cell receptor beta chain comes out of a study of shared clonotypes between healthy human individuals. Study context: The plates for each donor numbered three CD4 naive, three CD4 memory, two CD8 naive and one CD8 memory.

Naive CD8 cells lacked CD45RO and underwent positive selection for CCR7, leaving out terminally differentiated effector memory CD45RA+ cells. The DNA input per sorted-subset replicate PCR was around 200 ng, corresponding to roughly 30,000 T cell genomes. In the original workflow: Junction-only sequences produced by ImmunoSEQ had no quality scores, so filtering differed. Sequencing used immunoSEQ multiplex PCR; TCRdb keeps in-frame clones, though not all of them. The DNA was the basis for D and trimming; V, J and clone size are from that table. This sample yields roughly 2,000,000 clones, of which roughly 94% are seen a single time; 0.9% to 1.5% belongs to the top ten. V shed 0 bases, J shed 2 bases, and the junction held 8 bases outside the gene matches. This CDR3 region has 17 residues. Germline CDR1 and CDR2: SGHTS and YDEGEE. Worth noting for this clone: The antigen remains undetermined.

Study observations and caveats: Compared with memory subsets, naive subsets generally had larger estimated richness.

This clonotype was sampled from a man aged 18 to 29 in good health. The sample was naive CD8+ T cells sorted from blood. The rearrangement joins TRBV5-8 to TRBJ2-7, with 10 bases identical to TRBD1. The CDR3 coding sequence is TGTGCCAGCAGCTTGGCCGTAGGACAGGGGGACCCCTACGAGCAGTACTTC. Protein: CASSLAVGQGDPYEQYF.